This TCR beta chain was observed in a study of CD8+ T cells in alopecia areata. A few counts support this clone. Its target is unknown. Treatment indicated: oral pan-JAK inhibitor, 5-10 mg twice daily. Findings and limits, study-wide: During tofacitinib treatment, many expanded lesional clones remained in scalp and blood. Expanded CD8+ clones among the top 100, as well as scalp clonality, were significantly decreased by tofacitinib.

Extraction and reverse transcription of RNA yielded cDNA as the sequencing template. The protocol was immunoSEQ multiplex PCR, while the TCRdb copy is restricted to in-frame clones and leaves out a portion. This sample has 110,000 or so clones; approximately 51% occur once, and the top ten carry about 3.3%. The CDR3 is made up of 12 amino acids. Germline V gene sequence: CDR1 SGHKS, CDR2 YYEKEE (reference sequence). Trimming removed 3 bases at V and 8 bases at J, with 8 bases between. The J gene is TRBJ2-2, the V gene TRBV5-5, with a tentative D call TRBD2 (5 bases). Source: CD4+ T cells sorted from blood, taken at week 24, from a patient treated with tofacitinib. This sequence originates from a human donor with alopecia areata. The CDR3, as DNA: TGTGCCAGCAGCTCGGACTTTGGGGAGCTGTTTTTT. Its translation: CASSSDFGELFF.